This passage covers 31 T cell receptor beta chains from one sample sequenced in a study of OX40 agonist ivuxolimab in advanced cancers. Only in-frame clones appear in the TCRdb table, and some are missing; sequencing was by immunoSEQ multiplex PCR. The sample consists of 40,000 to 55,000 clones, about nine tenths of them appearing once. This specimen was CD4+ or CD8+ T cells sorted from blood, taken in a trial of the OX40 agonist ivuxolimab. The receptors shown here come from an adult with an advanced solid tumor such as melanoma, head and neck, liver or kidney cancer.

The chain links TRBV29-1 to TRBJ2-1, with 8 positions matching TRBD2. V was clipped by 1 base and J by 7 bases; unmatched bases: 12. The germline gives CDR1 SQVTM, CDR2 ANQGSEA. The CDR3 spans 16 residues. CDR3 sequence: CSVEVDDGRAGNEQFF. The CDR3 region has the DNA TGCAGCGTTGAAGTGGATGACGGGAGGGCTGGAAATGAGCAGTTCTTC.

This chain links TRBV18 with TRBJ2-1, with TRBD2 matching over 10 bases. CDR3 length: 16 residues. Per germline, CDR1 KGHSH and CDR2 LQKENI. V dropped 3 bases and J dropped 6; count of bases not matched to a gene: 8. The CDR3 DNA reads as TGTGCCAGCTCACCTCGAGGGACTAGCGTTGTCAATGAGCAGTTCTTC. This encodes CASSPRGTSVVNEQFF.

V gene TRBV4-2 combines with J gene TRBJ2-5; the D gene is possibly TRBD2 (6 bases). The ends were cut back, 0 bases at V and 5 bases at J, with 13 bases in the middle. The CDR3 is 15 residues long. Germline V CDR1 and CDR2: LGHNA, YNFKEQ. CDR3 nucleotides: TGTGCCAGCAGCCAAGATTACGGGGGTGGGGAGACCCAGTACTTC. Protein sequence: CASSQDYGGGETQYF.

In DNA, the CDR3 is TGTGCCAGCAGCTTAGGCGGCGTCTATGGCTACACCTTC. It is translated as CASSLGGVYGYTF. The rearrangement joins TRBV7-2 to TRBJ1-2; no firm D call. Germline CDR1 SGHTA, CDR2 FQGNSA. V shed 1 base and J shed 4 bases, with 7 bases lying between them. There are 13 residues in the CDR3.

The V gene is TRBV6-5, the J gene TRBJ1-2; D is perhaps TRBD1 (5 bases). Trimming left V 6 bases short and J 7 bases short, with 18 bases between. This CDR3 spans 14 amino acids. Per the germline V gene, CDR1 is MNHEY and CDR2 is SVGAGI. The CDR3: CASRWGRQVGGYTF. The CDR3 bases are TGTGCCAGCAGGTGGGGCCGTCAAGTGGGTGGCTACACCTTC.

The chain links TRBV28 to TRBJ1-1; tentative D call: TRBD1 (5 bases). V lost 5 bases to trimming and J lost 8 bases, with 15 bases between them. Germline-derived CDR1 and CDR2 are MDHEN and SYDVKM. This CDR3 comprises 13 residues. The CDR3, as DNA: TGTGCCAGCAGTCATGCAGGGACGTCCGAAGCTTTCTTT. Its translation is CASSHAGTSEAFF.

The genes are TRBV18 and TRBJ2-7; 9 bases line up with TRBD1. Trimming took 3 bases from V and 2 from J; bases not matched to a gene: 5. Germline CDR1 reads KGHSH; CDR2 reads LQKENI. This CDR3 contains 15 residues. The CDR3 DNA is TGTGCCAGCTCACCGCGCCGGGACAGGGCCTACGAGCAGTACTTC. This gives the protein CASSPRRDRAYEQYF.

V usage is TRBV11-2 and J usage is TRBJ2-7; D possibly corresponds to TRBD1 (5 bases). This CDR3 is 13 amino acids long. Germline V gene data show CDR1 as SGHAT and CDR2 as FQNNGV. V lost 3 bases and J 4 bases, leaving 10 bases between the germline ends. The CDR3 DNA follows: TGTGCCAGCAGCTTGGCAGGGCTGTACGAGCAGTACTTC. It specifies CASSLAGLYEQYF.

The rearrangement uses TRBV13 and TRBJ1-2, with TRBD1 as a possible D gene (5 bases). The V and J ends lost 5 bases and 0 bases respectively, with 13 bases between them. The germline V gene has CDR1 PRHDT and CDR2 FYEKMQ (reference sequence). The CDR3 loop spans 15 amino acids. For the CDR3, the DNA is TGTGCCAGCAGCCCAGGGACGGCTTCTAACTATGGCTACACCTTC. Translated, it gives CASSPGTASNYGYTF.

The chain employs TRBV13 and TRBJ2-7, with 13 bases lining up with TRBD2. CDR3 length: 16 residues. Losses at the gene ends were 5 bases for V and 5 bases for J; bases not matched to a gene: 9. Germline CDR1 PRHDT, CDR2 FYEKMQ (reference sequence). The CDR3 is CASSKARTSGSNEQYF. Written as DNA, the CDR3 is TGTGCCAGCAGCAAGGCCCGGACTAGCGGGAGTAACGAGCAGTACTTC.

This chain links TRBV9 with TRBJ2-3; D not resolved. CDR1 is SGDLS and CDR2 is YYNGEE in the germline V gene. This CDR3 region has 12 residues. Trimming removed 5 bases from V and 7 bases from J, with 11 bases in between. In DNA form, the CDR3 reads TGTGCCAGCAGTAAGGAACGGAATACGCAGTATTTT. It specifies CASSKERNTQYF.

V usage is TRBV9 and J usage is TRBJ1-1; D is ambiguous. The germline V and J ends were trimmed by 3 bases and 5 bases, with 11 bases remaining between them. From germline, CDR1 is SGDLS and CDR2 YYNGEE. The CDR3 contains 13 residues. Here the CDR3 DNA reads TGTGCCAGCAGCGCCGCAGAGGAGACTGAAGCTTTCTTT. This translates into CASSAAEETEAFF.

CDR3 protein: CASSPGTGIYEQYF. CDR3 coding DNA: TGTGCCAGCAGCCCTGGAACAGGGATCTACGAGCAGTACTTC. The chain has TRBV5-4 and TRBJ2-7, with D possibly TRBD1 on 6 matching bases. CDR1 is SGHNT and CDR2 is YYREEE in the germline V gene (reference sequence). The CDR3 length is 14 residues. Trimming removed 4 bases at V and 3 bases at J, with 14 bases between.

The chain carries TRBV28 and TRBJ2-5; TRBD1 matches at 7 bases. The DNA end lines up better with TRBJ2-7; the J call may be wrong. Germline V gene sequence: CDR1 MDHEN, CDR2 SYDVKM. CDR3 length: 14 residues. The CDR3 DNA is TGTGCCAGCAGTTTCGGGACAGAGACCTACGAGCAGTACTTC. Protein: CASSFGTETYEQYF.

The chain couples TRBV15 to TRBJ2-7; D is unclear. The CDR3 contains 14 residues. V lost 1 base to trimming and J lost 6 bases, with 13 bases between them. Germline V gene data show CDR1 as LNHNV and CDR2 as YYDKDF (reference sequence). This CDR3 reads CATSRGHSPGEQYF. Written as DNA, the CDR3 is TGTGCCACCAGCAGAGGACATTCTCCCGGCGAGCAGTACTTC.

The chain combines TRBV2 with TRBJ1-1, with D hard to call. V lost 7 bases and J lost 4, with 7 bases in between. The CDR3 extends over 11 amino acids. Germline V gene data show CDR1 as SNHLY and CDR2 as FYNNEI. The CDR3 loop is CASTIPTEAFF. In DNA form, the CDR3 reads TGTGCCAGCACTATCCCCACTGAAGCTTTCTTT.

The genes are TRBV25-1 and TRBJ1-5; maybe TRBD1 (6 bases). The CDR3 consists of 13 residues. Trimming removed 5 bases from V and 7 bases from J, with 12 bases in between. Germline CDR1 MGHDK, CDR2 SYGVNS. CDR3 residues: CASSPGGGQPQHF. In DNA form, the CDR3 reads TGTGCCAGCAGTCCCGGGGGGGGCCAGCCCCAGCATTTT.

The V gene is TRBV27, the J gene TRBJ2-3; D is unresolved. The CDR3 loop spans 11 amino acids. The V gene's germline CDR1 is MNHEY and CDR2 SMNVEV (reference sequence). The germline V and J ends were trimmed by 7 bases and 5 bases, with 7 bases remaining between them. CDR3 bases: TGTGCCAGCACCTGGGGAGATACGCAGTATTTT. It translates to CASTWGDTQYF.

The chain is built from TRBV7-9 and TRBJ2-1; TRBD2 matches at 11 bases. The CDR3 length is 18 residues. Germline CDR1 SEHNR, CDR2 FQNEAQ (reference sequence). Trimming cost V 7 bases and J 0 bases; bases outside gene matches: 11. The CDR3 sequence: CASTGGTSGLSSYNEQFF. DNA for the CDR3: TGTGCCAGCACCGGCGGGACTAGCGGTCTGAGCTCCTACAATGAGCAGTTCTTC.

The CDR3 region has the DNA TGTGCCAGCAGCTTGGTAGGTCGGACATCGATCGGTGGCTACACCTTC. This translates into CASSLVGRTSIGGYTF. The chain uses TRBV5-6 and TRBJ1-2, with D possibly TRBD1 on 5 matching bases. The CDR3 runs 16 residues. The V gene lost 0 bases and the J gene lost 7 bases, with 19 bases spanning the gap. Germline V gene lookup returns CDR1 SGHDT and CDR2 YYEEEE.

The chain couples TRBV9 to TRBJ1-3; no clear D gene. The V end lost 1 base, the J end lost 0 bases, and 8 bases lay between the germline ends. Germline V gene data show CDR1 as SGDLS and CDR2 as YYNGEE. The CDR3 consists of 15 residues. The CDR3 here is CASSVYWTSGNTIYF. The CDR3 nucleotides are TGTGCCAGCAGCGTATACTGGACCTCTGGAAACACCATATATTTT.

The chain carries TRBV6-5 and TRBJ1-1; D is unclear. CDR1 and CDR2 from the germline V gene are MNHEY and SVGAGI. This CDR3 comprises 13 residues. V lost 5 bases and J 4 bases, leaving 11 bases between the germline ends. The CDR3 reads CASSLQGITEAFF. CDR3 sequence (DNA): TGTGCCAGCAGTCTTCAAGGGATCACTGAAGCTTTCTTT.

The chain recombines TRBV9 with TRBJ2-7, with D maybe TRBD2 (5 bases). The CDR3 is 17 amino acids. The ends were cut back, 2 bases at V and 0 bases at J, with 18 bases in the middle. Germline loops: CDR1 SGDLS, CDR2 YYNGEE. The CDR3 here is CASSVSSGSESSYEQYF. CDR3 in DNA: TGTGCCAGCAGCGTCTCGTCGGGGTCGGAGAGCTCCTACGAGCAGTACTTC.

The chain employs TRBV30 and TRBJ2-7; no reliable D call. The CDR3 is made up of 12 amino acids. With 4 bases removed from V and 7 bases from J, the gap between germline ends came to 14 bases. Per the germline V gene, CDR1 is GTSNPN and CDR2 is SVGIG (reference sequence). The chain's CDR3 is CAWTKPSREQYF. The CDR3 DNA sequence: TGTGCCTGGACGAAGCCCTCTAGGGAGCAGTACTTC.

J is TRBJ1-1 and V is TRBV14; D remains ambiguous. V lost 6 bases to trimming and J lost 1 base, with 6 bases between them. Germline values: CDR1 SGHDN, CDR2 FVKESK. The length of the CDR3 is 12 residues. The CDR3 protein is CASRTGNTEAFF. Written as DNA, the CDR3 is TGTGCCAGCAGGACTGGGAACACTGAAGCTTTCTTT. The whole variable domain, filled in from reference TRBV14 and TRBJ1-1, reads EAGVTQFPSHSVIEKGQTVTLRCDPISGHDNLYWYRRVMGKEIKFLLHFVKESKQDESGMPNNRFLAERTGGTYSTLKVQPAELEDSGVYFCASRTGNTEAFFGQGTRLTVV.

This chain links TRBV11-2 with TRBJ2-1; D perhaps matches TRBD2 (6 bases). Germline-derived CDR1 and CDR2 are SGHAT and FQNNGV. V dropped 3 bases and J dropped 15 bases, with 18 bases sitting between them. The CDR3 loop spans 13 amino acids. The CDR3 loop reads CASSLGSRLEAFF. DNA of the CDR3: TGTGCCAGCAGCTTGGGGTCTCGACTAGAAGCGTTCTTC.

This chain links TRBV4-3 with TRBJ2-3; 7 bases align to TRBD2. The length of the CDR3 is 16 residues. V shed 0 bases and J 2 bases; nucleotides not matched to a gene: 5. The germline CDR1 and CDR2 sequences are LGHNA and YSLEER. The CDR3 is CASSQDPAGYTDTQYF. The CDR3 bases are TGCGCCAGCAGCCAAGATCCAGCGGGATACACAGATACGCAGTATTTT.

The CDR3 spells CASSTRGADTQYF. CDR3 DNA sequence: TGTGCCAGCAGCACAAGGGGGGCAGATACGCAGTATTTT. The chain employs TRBV11-3 and TRBJ2-3, with D possibly called TRBD1 or TRBD2 (6 bases each). This CDR3 comprises 13 residues. CDR1 is SGHNT, CDR2 YENEEA, per germline. Trimming took off 5 bases at V and 4 bases at J, with 10 bases between the two ends.

Written as DNA, the CDR3 is TGTGCCAGCAGTTACCTAAACGGAGGCGATACGCAGTATTTT. Amino acids: CASSYLNGGDTQYF. This sequence joins TRBV6-6 and TRBJ2-3, with D possibly TRBD2 on 5 matching bases. This CDR3 has 14 residues. Per the germline V gene, CDR1 is MNHNY and CDR2 is SVGAGI (reference sequence). V lost 2 bases and J 6 bases, leaving 12 bases between the germline ends.

V is TRBV11-1 and J is TRBJ2-1; the D is unclear. With 3 bases removed from V and 7 bases from J, the gap between germline ends came to 16 bases. Germline CDR1 is SGHAT and CDR2 is FQDESV (reference sequence). CDR3 length equals 15 residues. The chain's CDR3 is CASSLAGPHRNEQFF. In DNA, the CDR3 is TGTGCCAGCAGCTTGGCCGGCCCCCATCGGAATGAGCAGTTCTTC. The full variable domain, rest sourced from reference TRBV11-1 and TRBJ2-1, is EAEVAQSPRYKITEKSQAVAFWCDPISGHATLYWYRQILGQGPELLVQFQDESVVDDSQLPKDRFSAERLKGVDSTLKIQPAELGDSAMYLCASSLAGPHRNEQFFGPGTRLTVL.

J is TRBJ1-3 and V is TRBV9; no definite D call. The CDR3 covers 14 residues. Per the germline V gene, CDR1 is SGDLS and CDR2 is YYNGEE. The V gene lost 0 bases and the J gene lost 8 bases, with 12 bases spanning the gap. The CDR3 region is CASSVGDRPDTIYF. The CDR3 DNA reads TGTGCCAGCAGCGTAGGCGACCGCCCGGACACCATATATTTT.